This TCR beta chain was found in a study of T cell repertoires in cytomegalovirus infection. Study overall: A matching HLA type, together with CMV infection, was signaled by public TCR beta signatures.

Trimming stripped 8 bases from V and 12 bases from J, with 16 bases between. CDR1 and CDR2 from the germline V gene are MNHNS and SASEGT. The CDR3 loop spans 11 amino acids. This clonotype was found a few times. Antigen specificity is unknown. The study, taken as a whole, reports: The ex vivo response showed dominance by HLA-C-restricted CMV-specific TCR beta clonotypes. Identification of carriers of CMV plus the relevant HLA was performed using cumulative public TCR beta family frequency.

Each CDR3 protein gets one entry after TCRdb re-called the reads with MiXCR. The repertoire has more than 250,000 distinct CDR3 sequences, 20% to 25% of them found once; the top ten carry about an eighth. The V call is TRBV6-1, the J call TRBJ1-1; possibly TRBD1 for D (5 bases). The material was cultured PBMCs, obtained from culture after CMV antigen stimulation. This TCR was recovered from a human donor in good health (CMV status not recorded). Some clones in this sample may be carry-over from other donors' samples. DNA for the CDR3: TGTGCCAGCGGGCGGCCCGGGGGAACTTTCTTT. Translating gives CASGRPGGTFF.